Given below is one T cell receptor (beta chain) in context. Its cognate antigen is unknown. This record comes from a study of T cell responses to AZD1222 COVID-19 vaccine. Study conclusions and caveats: Dominant at 160-218 and 743-854, vaccine-associated CD4 TCRs also spanned spike. Donors were mostly white British, more females; clonal diversity possibly underestimated. Just a handful of people given AZD1222 tested seropositive at baseline.

Measured with immunoSEQ multiplex PCR; TCRdb has only the in-frame clones, and not every one. The profile shows about 100,000 clones, 70% to 90% of them singletons. CDR1 and CDR2 from the germline V gene are LGHNA and YSLEER. V shed 1 base and J 3 bases; nucleotides not matched to a gene: 12. CDR3 length: 17 residues. The sequence derives from an adult who received the AZD1222 COVID-19 vaccine. The input for sequencing was peripheral blood, taken 28 days after the second AZD1222 dose. The V and J genes are TRBV4-3 and TRBJ2-7; TRBD1 matches 7 bases. This chain's CDR3 is CASSQGLQDRTYYEQYF. The CDR3 bases are TGCGCCAGCAGCCAAGGTCTTCAGGACAGGACTTACTACGAGCAGTACTTC.